The sample holds a few counts of the clone carrying this TCR beta chain. What it binds is not known. Clones were read by immunoSEQ multiplex PCR, and TCRdb kept only the in-frame ones, dropping some. The sample records some 15,000 clones, about 77% being singletons. Germline V lookup: CDR1 LNHDA, CDR2 SQIVND (reference sequence). Trimming shortened V by 5 bases and J by 5 bases, and 12 bases separated the two germline ends. This CDR3 has 14 amino acids. This sample was taken from a study of OX40 agonist ivuxolimab in advanced cancers. Study as a whole: An agonistic anti-OX40 (CD134) antibody, ivuxolimab, was used to treat the patients.

Study observations and caveats: More expanded clones were seen, on average, in CD8+ T cells than in CD4+. CD4+ and CD8+ T cells in blood underwent clonal expansion by week 6 at 0.1 to 3.0 mg/kg.

The sequence was obtained from an adult with an advanced solid tumor such as melanoma, head and neck, liver or kidney cancer. The chain carries TRBV19 and TRBJ2-2; possibly TRBD2 for D (5 bases). The sample in question was CD4+ or CD8+ T cells sorted from blood, obtained in a trial of the OX40 agonist ivuxolimab. CDR3 loop: CASSSGPGTGELFF. The CDR3 nucleotides read TGTGCCAGTAGTTCCGGACCGGGGACCGGGGAGCTGTTTTTT. The full variable domain, rest sourced from reference TRBV19 and TRBJ2-2, is DGGITQSPKYLFRKEGQNVTLSCEQNLNHDAMYWYRQDPGQGLRLIYYSQIVNDFQKGDIAEGYSVSREKKESFPLTVTSAQKNPTAFYLCASSSGPGTGELFFGEGSRLTVL.